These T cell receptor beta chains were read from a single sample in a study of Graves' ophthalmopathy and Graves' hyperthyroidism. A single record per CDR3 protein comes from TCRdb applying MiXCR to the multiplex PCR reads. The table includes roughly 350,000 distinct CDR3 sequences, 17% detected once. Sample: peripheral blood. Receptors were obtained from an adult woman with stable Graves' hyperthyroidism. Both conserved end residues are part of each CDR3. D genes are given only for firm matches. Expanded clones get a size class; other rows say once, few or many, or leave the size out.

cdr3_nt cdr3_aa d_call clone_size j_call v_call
TGTGCCAGCAGTTCCCCCCGGGCGAACACTGAAGCTTTCTTT CASSSPRANTEAFF - - TRBJ1-1 TRBV28
TGTGCCAGCAGTCCCGTCCCCTTCGATGGCTACACCTTC CASSPVPFDGYTF - many TRBJ1-2 TRBV27
TGTGCCAGTATTAGCTGCTCACACTTC CASISCSHF - many TRBJ1-2 TRBV19
TGTGCCAGCAGCGTAGAGGGGACTAGCGGCAGGAGCGCGAACACCGGGGAGCTGTTTTTT CASSVEGTSGRSANTGELFF TRBD2 - TRBJ2-2 TRBV9
TGTGCCAGCAGCCGCGGCCAGAACAACGAGCAGTACTTC CASSRGQNNEQYF - once TRBJ2-7 TRBV3-1
TGCGCCAGCAGGGACGTAAAGACAGGGGCCAGGGGACCCCTCCACTTT CASRDVKTGARGPLHF TRBD1 once TRBJ1-6 TRBV4-1
TGCAGTGCTAGAGATCTTACTAGCGGAACAGATACGCAGTATTTT CSARDLTSGTDTQYF TRBD2 many TRBJ2-3 TRBV20-1
TGTGCCAGCAGCTCAAATAGCAATCAGCCCCAGCATTTT CASSSNSNQPQHF - many TRBJ1-5 TRBV27
TGTGCCAGCGGCTTAGATTCCGAGTATAGCAATCAGCCCCAGCATTTT CASGLDSEYSNQPQHF - few TRBJ1-5 TRBV7-9
TGTGCCAGCAGCTTTGCTCAACAAGAGACCCAGTACTTC CASSFAQQETQYF - many TRBJ2-5 TRBV7-2
TGTGCCAGCACCCCGGATGGACTAGCGGGAGGGCAGCAAGAGACCCAGTACTTC CASTPDGLAGGQQETQYF TRBD2 many TRBJ2-5 TRBV6-5
TGTGCCAGCAGTTATTCCGGGTTGATCAACACTGAAGCTTTCTTT CASSYSGLINTEAFF - many TRBJ1-1 TRBV6-5
TGTGCCAGCAAACCGGGACTAGCCATACCACCGAACACCGGGGAGCTGTTTTTT CASKPGLAIPPNTGELFF TRBD2 - TRBJ2-2 TRBV12-3/TRBV12-4
TGCAGTGCTTATAACAGGGCCGCTGCAATCAAGCCCCAGCATTTT CSAYNRAAAIKPQHF - many TRBJ1-5 TRBV20-1
TGTGCCAGCAGCATACAGGGACAGGGTTCCTCCGGGGCCAACGTCCTGACTTTC CASSIQGQGSSGANVLTF TRBD1 many TRBJ2-6 TRBV7-2
TGTGCCAGTAAATCAGAGTCCTCCTACGAGCAGTACTTC CASKSESSYEQYF - - TRBJ2-7 TRBV6-1
TGTGCCACCAGTGACCCCTTCGGGAGCCTCAACACCGGGGAGCTGTTTTTT CATSDPFGSLNTGELFF - many TRBJ2-2 TRBV24-1
TGTGCCAGCAGTTTAAGGGGGGGCTTGAGAAACACCATATATTTT CASSLRGGLRNTIYF - - TRBJ1-3 TRBV12-3/TRBV12-4
TGTGCCAGCAGCTTTCTCGGGGACGAGCAGTACTTC CASSFLGDEQYF - - TRBJ2-7 TRBV5-5
TGTGCCAGCAGCCCCTTGGCGGGGGGCGATGGCTACACCTTC CASSPLAGGDGYTF - many TRBJ1-2 TRBV7-9
TGTGCCAGCAGCCCAGGGGACTGGGGGGGCTACACCTTC CASSPGDWGGYTF - - TRBJ1-2 TRBV6-2/TRBV6-3
TGTGCCAGCAGCCAAGATGCCGGCGGGTACGAGCAGTACTTC CASSQDAGGYEQYF - many TRBJ2-7 TRBV14
TGTGCCAGCTCCTCCCAAAAGGAGACCCAGTACTTC CASSSQKETQYF - many TRBJ2-5 TRBV12-3/TRBV12-4
TGCGCCAGCAGCCAAGTTCGTGGGACCGCTCGGGGAAACTATGGCTACACCTTC CASSQVRGTARGNYGYTF - once TRBJ1-2 TRBV4-1
TGTGCCTCTCGAGGTGGGGCAGGTGAAACCTACGAGCAGTACTTC CASRGGAGETYEQYF - - TRBJ2-7 TRBV11-2
TGTGCCAGCAGCCATGCGGACAGAGGTTGGCCCGGGGAGCTGTTTTTT CASSHADRGWPGELFF - - TRBJ2-2 TRBV12-3/TRBV12-4
TGTGCCAGCACCTCGGACAGTAACTATGGCTACACCTTC CASTSDSNYGYTF - - TRBJ1-2 TRBV7-3
TGTGCCAGCAGCCGAAAACAAGAGACCCAGTACTTC CASSRKQETQYF - many TRBJ2-5 TRBV16
TGTGCCTGGAAGGTTCTGGGGAGAAAGCGGGAGGGATCCTACGAGCAGTACTTC CAWKVLGRKREGSYEQYF TRBD2 - TRBJ2-7 TRBV30
TGTGCCAGCAGAAAAGCCGTCAACACCGGGGAGCTGTTTTTT CASRKAVNTGELFF - many TRBJ2-2 TRBV7-8